This TCR beta chain was identified in a study of T cells in Graves' hyperthyroidism and ophthalmopathy. TCR beta CDR3 region amplification was performed from RNA transcripts. TCR CDR3 underwent first-round RT-PCR with the HTBI primer set. TCRdb reanalysed the multiplex PCR reads using MiXCR and keeps one entry per CDR3 protein. Counted here are 450,000 to 500,000 distinct CDR3 sequences, approximately 22% occurring once; the ten biggest clones make up about half. Trimming removed 5 bases from V and 6 bases from J; junction bases left unmatched: 9. Germline V gene lookup returns CDR1 MNHEY and CDR2 SVGEGT. This CDR3 has 15 amino acids.

The chain carries TRBV6-2 or TRBV6-3 and TRBJ1-5; 8 nucleotides line up with TRBD1. Sequences were obtained from blood. This TCR was recovered from a woman in her 70s with Graves' ophthalmopathy. The CDR3 coding sequence is TGTGCCAGCAGTAAGACAGGGGACTTCGGTCAGCCCCAGCATTTT. It codes for CASSKTGDFGQPQHF.